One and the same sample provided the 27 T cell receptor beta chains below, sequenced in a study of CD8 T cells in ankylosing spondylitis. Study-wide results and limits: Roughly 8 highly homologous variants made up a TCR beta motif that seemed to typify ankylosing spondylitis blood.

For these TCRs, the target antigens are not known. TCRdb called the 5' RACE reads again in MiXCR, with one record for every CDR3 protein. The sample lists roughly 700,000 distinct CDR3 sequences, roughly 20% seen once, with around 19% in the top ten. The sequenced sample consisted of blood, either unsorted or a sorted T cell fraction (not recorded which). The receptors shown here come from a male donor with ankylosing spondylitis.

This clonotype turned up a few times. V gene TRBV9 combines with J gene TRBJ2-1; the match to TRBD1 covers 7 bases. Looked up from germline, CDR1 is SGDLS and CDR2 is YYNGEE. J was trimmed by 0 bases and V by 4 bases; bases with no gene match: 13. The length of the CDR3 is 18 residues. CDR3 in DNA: TGTGCCAGCAGCCCCCACCCGACAGGGTTGAGCTCCTACAATGAGCAGTTCTTC. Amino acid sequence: CASSPHPTGLSSYNEQFF.

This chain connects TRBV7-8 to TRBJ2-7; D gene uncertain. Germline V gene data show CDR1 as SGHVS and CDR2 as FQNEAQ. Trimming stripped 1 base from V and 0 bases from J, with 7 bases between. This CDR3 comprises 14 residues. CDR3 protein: CASSLDTYSYEQYF. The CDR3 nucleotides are TGTGCCAGCAGCTTAGACACCTACTCCTACGAGCAGTACTTC.

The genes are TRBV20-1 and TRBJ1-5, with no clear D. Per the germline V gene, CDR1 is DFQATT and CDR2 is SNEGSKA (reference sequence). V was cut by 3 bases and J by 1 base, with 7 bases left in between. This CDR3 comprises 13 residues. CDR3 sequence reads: CSASSFSNQPQHF. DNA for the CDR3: TGCAGTGCTAGTTCTTTCAGCAATCAGCCCCAGCATTTT.

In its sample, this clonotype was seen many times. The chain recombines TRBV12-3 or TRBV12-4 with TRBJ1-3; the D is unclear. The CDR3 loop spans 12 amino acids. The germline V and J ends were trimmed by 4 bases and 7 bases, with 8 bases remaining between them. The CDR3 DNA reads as TGTGCCAGCAGTTACTATATCAACACCATATATTTT. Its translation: CASSYYINTIYF.

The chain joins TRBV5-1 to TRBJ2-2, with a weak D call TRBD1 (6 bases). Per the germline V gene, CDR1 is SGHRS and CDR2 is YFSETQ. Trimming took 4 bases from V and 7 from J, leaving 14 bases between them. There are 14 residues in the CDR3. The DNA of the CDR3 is TGCGCCAGCAGCGCCCGGGACACGAACGGGGAGCTGTTTTTT. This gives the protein CASSARDTNGELFF. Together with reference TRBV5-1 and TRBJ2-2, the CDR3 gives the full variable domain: KAGVTQTPRYLIKTRGQQVTLSCSPISGHRSVSWYQQTPGQGLQFLFEYFSETQRNKGNFPGRFSGRQFSNSRSEMNVSTLELGDSALYLCASSARDTNGELFFGEGSRLTVL.

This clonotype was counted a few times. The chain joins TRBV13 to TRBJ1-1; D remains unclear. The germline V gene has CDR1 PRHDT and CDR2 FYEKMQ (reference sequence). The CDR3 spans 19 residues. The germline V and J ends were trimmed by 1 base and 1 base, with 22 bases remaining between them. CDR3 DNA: TGTGCCAGCAGCTTAGTTTGGGCGGATACCCTCGAGAGGAACACTGAAGCTTTCTTT. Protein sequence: CASSLVWADTLERNTEAFF.

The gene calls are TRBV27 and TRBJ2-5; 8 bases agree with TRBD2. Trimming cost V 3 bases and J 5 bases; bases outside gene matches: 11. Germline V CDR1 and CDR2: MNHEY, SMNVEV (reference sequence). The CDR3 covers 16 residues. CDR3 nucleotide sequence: TGTGCCAGCAGTTTTTTCGGAACGGGGGGGCGCGAGACCCAGTACTTC. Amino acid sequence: CASSFFGTGGRETQYF.

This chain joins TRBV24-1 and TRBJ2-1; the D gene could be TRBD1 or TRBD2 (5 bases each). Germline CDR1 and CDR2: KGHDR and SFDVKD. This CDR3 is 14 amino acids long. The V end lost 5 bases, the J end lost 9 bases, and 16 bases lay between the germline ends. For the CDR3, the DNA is TGTGCCACCAGTGCCCCTGGGACCGTCGGTGAGCAGTTCTTC. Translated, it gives CATSAPGTVGEQFF.

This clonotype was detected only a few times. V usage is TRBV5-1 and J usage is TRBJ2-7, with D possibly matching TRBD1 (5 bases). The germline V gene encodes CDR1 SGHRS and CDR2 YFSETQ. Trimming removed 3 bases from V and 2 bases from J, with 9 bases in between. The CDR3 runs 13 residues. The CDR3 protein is CASSSGHAYEQYF. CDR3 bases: TGCGCCAGCAGCTCCGGACACGCCTACGAGCAGTACTTC. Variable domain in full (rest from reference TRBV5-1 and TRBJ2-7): KAGVTQTPRYLIKTRGQQVTLSCSPISGHRSVSWYQQTPGQGLQFLFEYFSETQRNKGNFPGRFSGRQFSNSRSEMNVSTLELGDSALYLCASSSGHAYEQYFGPGTRLTVT.

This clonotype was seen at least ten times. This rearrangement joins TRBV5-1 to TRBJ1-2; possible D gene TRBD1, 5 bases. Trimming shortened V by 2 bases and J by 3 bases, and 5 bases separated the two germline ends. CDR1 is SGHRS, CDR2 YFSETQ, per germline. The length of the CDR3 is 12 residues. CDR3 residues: CASSLGDYGYTF. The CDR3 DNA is TGCGCCAGCAGCTTAGGGGACTATGGCTACACCTTC.

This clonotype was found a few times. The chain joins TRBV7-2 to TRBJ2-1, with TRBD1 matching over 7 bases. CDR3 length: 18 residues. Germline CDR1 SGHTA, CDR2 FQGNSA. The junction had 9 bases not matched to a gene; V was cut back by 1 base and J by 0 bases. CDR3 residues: CASSLVLGQLSSYNEQFF. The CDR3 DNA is TGTGCCAGCAGCTTAGTGCTGGGACAGCTGAGCTCCTACAATGAGCAGTTCTTC.

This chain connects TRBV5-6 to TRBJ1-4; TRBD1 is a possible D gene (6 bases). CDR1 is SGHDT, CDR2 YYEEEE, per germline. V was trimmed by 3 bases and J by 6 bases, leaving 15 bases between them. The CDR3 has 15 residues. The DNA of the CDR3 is TGTGCCAGCAGCTACAACAGGGTGAGAGATGAAAAACTGTTTTTT. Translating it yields CASSYNRVRDEKLFF.

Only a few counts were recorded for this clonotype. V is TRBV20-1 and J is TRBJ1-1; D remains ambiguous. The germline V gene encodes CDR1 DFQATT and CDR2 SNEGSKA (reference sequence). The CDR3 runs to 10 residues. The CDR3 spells CRTTVPEAFF. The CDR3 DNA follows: TGCAGGACTACAGTTCCTGAAGCTTTCTTT.

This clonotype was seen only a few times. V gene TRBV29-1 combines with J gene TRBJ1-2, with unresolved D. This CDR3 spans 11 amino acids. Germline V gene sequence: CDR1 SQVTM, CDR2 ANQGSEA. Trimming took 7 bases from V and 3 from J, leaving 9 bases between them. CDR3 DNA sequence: TGCAGCGGACGGACGGACTATGGCTACACCTTC. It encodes CSGRTDYGYTF.

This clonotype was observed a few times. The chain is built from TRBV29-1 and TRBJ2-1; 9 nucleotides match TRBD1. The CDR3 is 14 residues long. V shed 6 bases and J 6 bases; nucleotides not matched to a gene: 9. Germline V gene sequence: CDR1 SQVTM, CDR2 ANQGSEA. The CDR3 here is CSVTGGQGINEQFF. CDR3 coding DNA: TGCAGCGTGACCGGAGGACAGGGGATCAATGAGCAGTTCTTC.

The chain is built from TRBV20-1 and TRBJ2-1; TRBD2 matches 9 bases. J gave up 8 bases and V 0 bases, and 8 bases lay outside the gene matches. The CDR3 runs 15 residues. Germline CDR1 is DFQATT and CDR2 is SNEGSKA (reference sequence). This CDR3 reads CSARDLVAGDYEQFF. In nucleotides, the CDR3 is TGCAGTGCTAGAGATTTGGTAGCGGGAGACTATGAGCAGTTCTTC.

The CDR3 DNA reads as TGCGCCAGCCTAGTGGGGGCGAATCAGCCCCAGCATTTT. Translated, it gives CASLVGANQPQHF. The rearrangement uses TRBV5-1 and TRBJ1-5; possible D gene TRBD1, 6 bases. The CDR3 runs to 13 residues. The V end was cut by 7 bases, the J end by 4 bases, with 12 bases between. Germline loops: CDR1 SGHRS, CDR2 YFSETQ.

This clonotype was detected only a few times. The CDR3 DNA reads TGTGCCAGCAGTGACCGGGGGGCCGTCACAGATACGCAGTATTTT. Translating gives CASSDRGAVTDTQYF. The chain is built from TRBV27 and TRBJ2-3, with D possibly TRBD2 on 7 matching bases. The V end was cut by 5 bases, the J end by 2 bases, with 14 bases between. Germline assignment: CDR1 MNHEY and CDR2 SMNVEV (reference sequence). The CDR3 sequence is 15 residues long.

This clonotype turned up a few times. The CDR3 here is CSVVRAGLNTEAFF. The CDR3 region has the DNA TGCAGCGTTGTCAGGGCCGGGTTGAACACTGAAGCTTTCTTT. The chain has TRBV29-1 and TRBJ1-1, with D possibly being TRBD1 (5 bases). The CDR3 has 14 residues. V was clipped by 4 bases and J by 0 bases, with 12 bases between them. CDR1 is SQVTM, CDR2 ANQGSEA, per germline.

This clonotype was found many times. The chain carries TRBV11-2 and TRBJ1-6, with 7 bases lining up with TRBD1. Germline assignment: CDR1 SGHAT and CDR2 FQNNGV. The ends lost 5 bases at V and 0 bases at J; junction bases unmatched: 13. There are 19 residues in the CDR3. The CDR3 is CASSRTGSKGFSYNSPLHF. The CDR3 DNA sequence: TGTGCCAGCAGCCGGACAGGTTCTAAGGGGTTCTCCTATAATTCACCCCTCCACTTT.

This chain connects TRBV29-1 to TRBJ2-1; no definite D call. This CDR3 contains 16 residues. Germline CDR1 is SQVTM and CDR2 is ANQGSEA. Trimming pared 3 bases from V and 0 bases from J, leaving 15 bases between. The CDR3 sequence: CSVDLSTASSYNEQFF. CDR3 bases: TGCAGCGTTGACCTCTCAACTGCTAGCTCCTACAATGAGCAGTTCTTC.

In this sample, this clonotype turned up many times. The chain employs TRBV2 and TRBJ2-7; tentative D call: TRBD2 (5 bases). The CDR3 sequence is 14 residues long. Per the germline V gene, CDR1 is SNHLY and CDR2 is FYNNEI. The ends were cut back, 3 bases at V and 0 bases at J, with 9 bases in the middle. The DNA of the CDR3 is TGTGCCAGCAGTGATAATCGGGACTCCTACGAGCAGTACTTC. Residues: CASSDNRDSYEQYF.

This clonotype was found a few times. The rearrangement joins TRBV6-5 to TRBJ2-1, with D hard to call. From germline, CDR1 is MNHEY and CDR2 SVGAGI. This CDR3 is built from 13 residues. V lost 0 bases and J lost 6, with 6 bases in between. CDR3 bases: TGTGCCAGCAGTTACTCAGGTCCCAATGAGCAGTTCTTC. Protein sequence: CASSYSGPNEQFF.

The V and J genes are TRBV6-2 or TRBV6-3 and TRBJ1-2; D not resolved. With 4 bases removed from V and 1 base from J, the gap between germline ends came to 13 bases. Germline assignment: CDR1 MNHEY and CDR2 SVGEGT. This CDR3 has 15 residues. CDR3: CASSSSRPFNYGYTF. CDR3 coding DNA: TGTGCCAGCAGTTCCTCGCGACCCTTTAACTATGGCTACACCTTC.

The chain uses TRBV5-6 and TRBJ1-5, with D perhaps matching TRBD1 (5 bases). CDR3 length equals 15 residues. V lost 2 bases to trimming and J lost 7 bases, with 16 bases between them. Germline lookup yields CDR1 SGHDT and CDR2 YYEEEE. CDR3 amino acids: CASSLVQGLRQPQHF. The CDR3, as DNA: TGTGCCAGCAGCTTAGTCCAGGGCCTACGACAGCCCCAGCATTTT.

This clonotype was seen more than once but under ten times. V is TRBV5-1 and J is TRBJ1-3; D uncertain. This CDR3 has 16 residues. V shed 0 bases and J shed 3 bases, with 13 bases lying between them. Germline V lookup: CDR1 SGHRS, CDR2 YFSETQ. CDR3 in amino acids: CASSLGRLDRGNTIYF. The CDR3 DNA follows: TGCGCCAGCAGCTTGGGCCGTCTGGATCGTGGAAACACCATATATTTT. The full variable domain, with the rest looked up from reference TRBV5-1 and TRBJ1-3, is KAGVTQTPRYLIKTRGQQVTLSCSPISGHRSVSWYQQTPGQGLQFLFEYFSETQRNKGNFPGRFSGRQFSNSRSEMNVSTLELGDSALYLCASSLGRLDRGNTIYFGEGSWLTVV.

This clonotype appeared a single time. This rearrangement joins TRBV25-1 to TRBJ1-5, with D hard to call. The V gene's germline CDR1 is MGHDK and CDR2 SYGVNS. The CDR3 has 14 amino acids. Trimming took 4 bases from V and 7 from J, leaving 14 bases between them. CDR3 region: CASSADGETQPQHF. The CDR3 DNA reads TGTGCCAGCAGTGCGGACGGGGAGACCCAGCCCCAGCATTTT. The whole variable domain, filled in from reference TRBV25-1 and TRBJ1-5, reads EADIYQTPRYLVIGTGKKITLECSQTMGHDKMYWYQQDPGMELHLIHYSYGVNSTEKGDLSSESTVSRIRTEHFPLTLESARPSHTSQYLCASSADGETQPQHFGDGTRLSIL.